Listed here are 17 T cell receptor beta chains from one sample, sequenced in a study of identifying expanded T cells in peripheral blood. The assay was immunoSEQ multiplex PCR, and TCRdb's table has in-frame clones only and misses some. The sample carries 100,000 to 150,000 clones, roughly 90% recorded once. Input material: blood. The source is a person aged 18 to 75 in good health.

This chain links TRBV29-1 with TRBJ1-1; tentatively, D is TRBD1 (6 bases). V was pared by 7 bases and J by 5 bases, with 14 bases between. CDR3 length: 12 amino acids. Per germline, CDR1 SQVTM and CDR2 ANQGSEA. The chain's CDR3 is CSAATGGTEAFF. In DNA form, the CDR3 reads TGCAGCGCCGCGACAGGAGGGACTGAAGCTTTCTTT.

Here the CDR3 reads CASSPKSAPMNTEAFF. The CDR3 region has the DNA TGTGCCAGCAGCCCTAAATCAGCACCAATGAACACTGAAGCTTTCTTT. The J gene is TRBJ1-1, the V gene TRBV9; D uncertain. Trimming removed 4 bases from V and 0 bases from J, with 16 bases in between. CDR3 length: 16 amino acids. The V gene's germline CDR1 is SGDLS and CDR2 YYNGEE.

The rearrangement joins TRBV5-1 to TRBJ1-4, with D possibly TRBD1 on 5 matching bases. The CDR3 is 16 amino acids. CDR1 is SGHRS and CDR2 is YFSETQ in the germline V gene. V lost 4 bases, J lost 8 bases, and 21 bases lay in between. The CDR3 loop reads CASSPGTVPGGEKLFF. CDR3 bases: TGCGCCAGCAGCCCGGGGACGGTCCCCGGTGGAGAAAAACTGTTTTTT.

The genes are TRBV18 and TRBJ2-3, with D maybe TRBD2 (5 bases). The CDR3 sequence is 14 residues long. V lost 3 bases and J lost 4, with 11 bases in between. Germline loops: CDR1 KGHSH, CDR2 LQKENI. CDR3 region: CASSPGLHPDTQYF. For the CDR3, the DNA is TGTGCCAGCTCACCTGGACTGCACCCAGATACGCAGTATTTT.

The CDR3 sequence: CAWGQGEYQETQYF. The CDR3 DNA reads TGTGCCTGGGGCCAAGGGGAGTACCAAGAGACCCAGTACTTC. This chain connects TRBV30 to TRBJ2-5, with D perhaps being TRBD1 or TRBD2 (5 bases each). Germline V lookup: CDR1 GTSNPN, CDR2 SVGIG (reference sequence). CDR3 size: 14 residues. The ends were cut back, 5 bases at V and 0 bases at J, with 13 bases in the middle.

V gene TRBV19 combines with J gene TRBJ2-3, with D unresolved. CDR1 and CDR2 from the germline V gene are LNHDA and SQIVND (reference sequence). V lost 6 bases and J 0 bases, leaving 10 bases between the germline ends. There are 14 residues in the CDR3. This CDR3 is CASRSLTSTDTQYF. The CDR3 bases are TGTGCCAGTAGAAGTCTGACGAGCACAGATACGCAGTATTTT.

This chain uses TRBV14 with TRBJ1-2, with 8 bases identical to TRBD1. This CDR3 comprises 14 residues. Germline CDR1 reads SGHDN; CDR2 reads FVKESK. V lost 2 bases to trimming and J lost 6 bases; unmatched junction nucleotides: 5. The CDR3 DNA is TGTGCCAGCAGCCAACCAGGGGGCGAGGATGGCTACACCTTC. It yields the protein CASSQPGGEDGYTF.

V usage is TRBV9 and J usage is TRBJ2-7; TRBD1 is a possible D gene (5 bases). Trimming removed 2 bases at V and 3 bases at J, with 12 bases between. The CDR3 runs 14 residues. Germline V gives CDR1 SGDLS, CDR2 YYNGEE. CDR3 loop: CASSVLGEDYEQYF. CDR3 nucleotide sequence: TGTGCCAGCAGCGTCTTAGGGGAAGACTACGAGCAGTACTTC. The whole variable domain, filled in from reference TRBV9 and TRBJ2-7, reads DSGVTQTPKHLITATGQRVTLRCSPRSGDLSVYWYQQSLDQGLQFLIQYYNGEERAKGNILERFSAQQFPDLHSELNLSSLELGDSALYFCASSVLGEDYEQYFGPGTRLTVT.

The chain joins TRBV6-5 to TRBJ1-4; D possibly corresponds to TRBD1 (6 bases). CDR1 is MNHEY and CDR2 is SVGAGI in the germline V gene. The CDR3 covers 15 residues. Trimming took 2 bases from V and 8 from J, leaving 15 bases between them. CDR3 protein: CASSYGGLRQEKLFF. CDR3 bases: TGTGCCAGCAGTTACGGGGGGCTACGCCAAGAAAAACTGTTTTTT.

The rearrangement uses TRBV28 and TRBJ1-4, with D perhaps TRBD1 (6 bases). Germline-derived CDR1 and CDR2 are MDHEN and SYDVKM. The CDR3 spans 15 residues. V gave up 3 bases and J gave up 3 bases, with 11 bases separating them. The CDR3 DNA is TGTGCCAGCAGTTTCAGGGGACGGGCTAATGAAAAACTGTTTTTT. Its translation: CASSFRGRANEKLFF.

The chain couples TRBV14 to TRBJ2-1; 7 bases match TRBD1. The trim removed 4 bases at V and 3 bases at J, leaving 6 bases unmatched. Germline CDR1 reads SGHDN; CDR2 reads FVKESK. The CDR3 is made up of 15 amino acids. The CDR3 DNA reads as TGTGCCAGCAGCCGGTTAGGGGACAGCTACAATGAGCAGTTCTTC. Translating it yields CASSRLGDSYNEQFF.

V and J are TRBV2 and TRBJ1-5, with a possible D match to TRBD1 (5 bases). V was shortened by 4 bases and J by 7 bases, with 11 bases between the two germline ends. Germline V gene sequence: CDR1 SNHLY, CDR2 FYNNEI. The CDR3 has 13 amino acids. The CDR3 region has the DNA TGTGCCAGCAGTGTACTCAGGGACCAGCCCCAGCATTTT. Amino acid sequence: CASSVLRDQPQHF.

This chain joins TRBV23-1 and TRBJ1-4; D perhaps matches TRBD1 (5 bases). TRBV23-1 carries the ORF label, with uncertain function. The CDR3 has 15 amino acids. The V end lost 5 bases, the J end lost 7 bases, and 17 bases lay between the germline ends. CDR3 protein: CASSLSGTWGEKLFF. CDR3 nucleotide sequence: TGCGCCAGCAGTTTATCGGGGACGTGGGGTGAAAAACTGTTTTTT.

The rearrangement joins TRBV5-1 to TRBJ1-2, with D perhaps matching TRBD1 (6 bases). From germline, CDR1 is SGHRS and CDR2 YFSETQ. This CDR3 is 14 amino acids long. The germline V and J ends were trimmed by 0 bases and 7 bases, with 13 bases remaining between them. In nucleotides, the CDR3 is TGCGCCAGCAGCTTGGGTGGGGGGCAAGGTGGCTACACCTTC. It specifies CASSLGGGQGGYTF.

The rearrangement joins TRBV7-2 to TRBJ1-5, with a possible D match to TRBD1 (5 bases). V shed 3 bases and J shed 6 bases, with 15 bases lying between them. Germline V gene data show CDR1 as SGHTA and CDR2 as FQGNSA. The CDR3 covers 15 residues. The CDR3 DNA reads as TGTGCCAGCAGCTTTTTAGGGGATAGGGGTCAGCCCCAGCATTTT. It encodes CASSFLGDRGQPQHF.

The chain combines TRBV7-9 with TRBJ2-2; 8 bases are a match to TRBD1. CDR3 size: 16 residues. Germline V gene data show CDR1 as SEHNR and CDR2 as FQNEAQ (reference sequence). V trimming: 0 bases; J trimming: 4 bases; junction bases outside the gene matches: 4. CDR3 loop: CASSLARGPSTGELFF. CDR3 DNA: TGTGCCAGCAGCTTAGCCAGGGGGCCGAGCACCGGGGAGCTGTTTTTT.

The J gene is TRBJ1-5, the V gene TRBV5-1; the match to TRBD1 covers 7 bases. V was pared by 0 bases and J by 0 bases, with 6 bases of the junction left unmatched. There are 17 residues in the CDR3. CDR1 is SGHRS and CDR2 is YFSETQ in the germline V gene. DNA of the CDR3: TGCGCCAGCAGCTTGGATCCGACAGGGAGTAGCAATCAGCCCCAGCATTTT. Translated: CASSLDPTGSSNQPQHF.